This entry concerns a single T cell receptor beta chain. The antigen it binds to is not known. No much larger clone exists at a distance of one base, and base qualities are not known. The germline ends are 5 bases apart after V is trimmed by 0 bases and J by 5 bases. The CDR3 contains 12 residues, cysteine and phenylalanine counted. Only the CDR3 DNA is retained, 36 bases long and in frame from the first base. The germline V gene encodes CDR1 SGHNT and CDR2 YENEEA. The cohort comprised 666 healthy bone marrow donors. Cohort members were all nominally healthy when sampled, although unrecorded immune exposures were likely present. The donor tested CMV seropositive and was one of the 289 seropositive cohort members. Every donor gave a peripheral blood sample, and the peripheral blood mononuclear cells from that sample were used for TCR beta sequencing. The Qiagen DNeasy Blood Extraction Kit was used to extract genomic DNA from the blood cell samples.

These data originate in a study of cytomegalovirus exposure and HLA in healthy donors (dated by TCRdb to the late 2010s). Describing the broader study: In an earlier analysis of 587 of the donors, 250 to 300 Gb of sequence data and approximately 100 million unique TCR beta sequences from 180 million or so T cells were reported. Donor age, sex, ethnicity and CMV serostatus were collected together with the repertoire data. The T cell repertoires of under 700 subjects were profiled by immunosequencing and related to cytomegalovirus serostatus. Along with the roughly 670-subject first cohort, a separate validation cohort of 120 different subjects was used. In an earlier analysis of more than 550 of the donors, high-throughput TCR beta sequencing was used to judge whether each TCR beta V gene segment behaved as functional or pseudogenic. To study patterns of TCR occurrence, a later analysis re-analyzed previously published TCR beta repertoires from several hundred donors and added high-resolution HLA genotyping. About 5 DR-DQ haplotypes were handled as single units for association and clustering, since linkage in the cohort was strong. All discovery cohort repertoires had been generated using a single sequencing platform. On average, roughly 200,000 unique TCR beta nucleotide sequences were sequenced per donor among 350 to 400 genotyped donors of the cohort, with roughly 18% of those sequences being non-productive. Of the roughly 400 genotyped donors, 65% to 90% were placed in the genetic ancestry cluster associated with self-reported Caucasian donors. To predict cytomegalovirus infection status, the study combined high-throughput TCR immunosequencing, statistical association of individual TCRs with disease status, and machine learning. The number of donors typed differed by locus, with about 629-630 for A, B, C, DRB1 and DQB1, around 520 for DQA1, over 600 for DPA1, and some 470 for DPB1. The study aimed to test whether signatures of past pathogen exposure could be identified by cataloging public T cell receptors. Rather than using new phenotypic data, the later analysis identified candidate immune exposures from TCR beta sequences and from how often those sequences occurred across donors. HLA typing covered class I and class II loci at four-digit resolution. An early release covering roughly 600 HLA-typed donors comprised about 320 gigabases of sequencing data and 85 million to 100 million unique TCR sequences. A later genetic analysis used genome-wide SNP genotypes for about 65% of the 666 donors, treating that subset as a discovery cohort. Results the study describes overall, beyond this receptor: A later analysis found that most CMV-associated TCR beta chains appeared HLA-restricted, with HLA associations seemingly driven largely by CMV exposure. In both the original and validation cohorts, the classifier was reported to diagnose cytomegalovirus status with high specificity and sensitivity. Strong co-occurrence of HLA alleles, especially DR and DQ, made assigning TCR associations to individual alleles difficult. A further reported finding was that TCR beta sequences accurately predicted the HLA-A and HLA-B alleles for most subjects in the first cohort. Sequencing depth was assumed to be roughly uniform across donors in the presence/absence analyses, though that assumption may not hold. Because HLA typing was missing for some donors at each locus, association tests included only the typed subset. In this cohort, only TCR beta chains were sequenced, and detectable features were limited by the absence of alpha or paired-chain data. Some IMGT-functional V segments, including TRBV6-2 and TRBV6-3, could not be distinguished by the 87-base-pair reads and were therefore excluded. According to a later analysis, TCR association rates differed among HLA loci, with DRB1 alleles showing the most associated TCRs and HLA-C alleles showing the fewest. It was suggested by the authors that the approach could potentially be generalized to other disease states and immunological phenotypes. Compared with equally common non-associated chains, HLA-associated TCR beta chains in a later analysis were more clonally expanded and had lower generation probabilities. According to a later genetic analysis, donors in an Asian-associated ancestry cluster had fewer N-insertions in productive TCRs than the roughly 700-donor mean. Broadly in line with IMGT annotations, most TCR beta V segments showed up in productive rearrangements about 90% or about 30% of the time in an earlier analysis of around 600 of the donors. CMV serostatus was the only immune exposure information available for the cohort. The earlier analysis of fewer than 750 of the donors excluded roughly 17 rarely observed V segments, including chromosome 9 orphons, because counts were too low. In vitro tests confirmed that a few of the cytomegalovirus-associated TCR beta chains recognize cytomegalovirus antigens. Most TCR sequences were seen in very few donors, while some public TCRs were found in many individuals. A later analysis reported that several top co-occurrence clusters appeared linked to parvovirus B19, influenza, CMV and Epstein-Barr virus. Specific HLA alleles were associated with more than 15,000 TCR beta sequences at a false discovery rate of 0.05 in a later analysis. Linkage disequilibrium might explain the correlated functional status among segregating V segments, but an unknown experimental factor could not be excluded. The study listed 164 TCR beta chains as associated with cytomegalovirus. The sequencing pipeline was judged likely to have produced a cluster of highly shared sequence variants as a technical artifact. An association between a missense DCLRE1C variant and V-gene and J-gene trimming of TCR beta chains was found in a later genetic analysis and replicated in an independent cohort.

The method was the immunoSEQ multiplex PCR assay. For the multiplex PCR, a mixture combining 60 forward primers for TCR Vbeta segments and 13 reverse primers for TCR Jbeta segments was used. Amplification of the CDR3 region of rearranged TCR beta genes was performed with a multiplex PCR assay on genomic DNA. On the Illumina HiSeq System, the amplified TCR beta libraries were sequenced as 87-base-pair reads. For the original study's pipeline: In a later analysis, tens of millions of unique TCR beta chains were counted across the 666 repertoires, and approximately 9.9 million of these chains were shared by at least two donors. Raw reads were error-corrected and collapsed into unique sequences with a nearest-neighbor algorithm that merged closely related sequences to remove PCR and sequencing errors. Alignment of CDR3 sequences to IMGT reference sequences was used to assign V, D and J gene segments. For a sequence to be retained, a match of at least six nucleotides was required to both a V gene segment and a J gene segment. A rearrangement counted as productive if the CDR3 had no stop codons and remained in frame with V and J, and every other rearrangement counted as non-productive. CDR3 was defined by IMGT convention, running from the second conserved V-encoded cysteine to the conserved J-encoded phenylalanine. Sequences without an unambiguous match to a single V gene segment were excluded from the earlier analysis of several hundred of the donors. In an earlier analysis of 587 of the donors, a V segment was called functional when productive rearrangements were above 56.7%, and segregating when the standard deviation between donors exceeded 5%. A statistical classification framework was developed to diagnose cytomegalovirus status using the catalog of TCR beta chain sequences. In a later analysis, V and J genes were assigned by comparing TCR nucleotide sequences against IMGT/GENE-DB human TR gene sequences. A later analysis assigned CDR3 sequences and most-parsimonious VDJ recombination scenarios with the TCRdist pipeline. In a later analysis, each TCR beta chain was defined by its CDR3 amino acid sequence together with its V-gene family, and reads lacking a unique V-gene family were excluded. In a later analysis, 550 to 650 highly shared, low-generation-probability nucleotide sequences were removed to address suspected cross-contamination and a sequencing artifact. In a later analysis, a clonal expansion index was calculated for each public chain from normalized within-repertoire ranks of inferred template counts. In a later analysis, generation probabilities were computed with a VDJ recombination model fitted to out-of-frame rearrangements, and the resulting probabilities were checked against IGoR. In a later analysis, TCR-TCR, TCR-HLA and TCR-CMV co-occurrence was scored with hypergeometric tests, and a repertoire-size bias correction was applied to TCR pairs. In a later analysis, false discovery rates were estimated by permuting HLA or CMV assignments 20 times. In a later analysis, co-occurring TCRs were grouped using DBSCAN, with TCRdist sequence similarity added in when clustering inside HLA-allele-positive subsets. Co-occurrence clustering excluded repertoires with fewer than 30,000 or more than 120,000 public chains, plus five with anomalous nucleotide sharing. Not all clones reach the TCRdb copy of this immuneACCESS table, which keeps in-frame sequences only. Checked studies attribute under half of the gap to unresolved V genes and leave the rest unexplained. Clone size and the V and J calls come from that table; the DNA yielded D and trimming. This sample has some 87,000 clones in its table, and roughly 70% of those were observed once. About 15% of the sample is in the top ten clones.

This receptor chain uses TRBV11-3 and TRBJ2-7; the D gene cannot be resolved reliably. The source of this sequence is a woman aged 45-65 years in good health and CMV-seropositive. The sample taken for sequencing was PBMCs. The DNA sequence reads TGTGCCAGCAGCTTAGATGGGCACGAGCAGTACTTC. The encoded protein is CASSLDGHEQYF.